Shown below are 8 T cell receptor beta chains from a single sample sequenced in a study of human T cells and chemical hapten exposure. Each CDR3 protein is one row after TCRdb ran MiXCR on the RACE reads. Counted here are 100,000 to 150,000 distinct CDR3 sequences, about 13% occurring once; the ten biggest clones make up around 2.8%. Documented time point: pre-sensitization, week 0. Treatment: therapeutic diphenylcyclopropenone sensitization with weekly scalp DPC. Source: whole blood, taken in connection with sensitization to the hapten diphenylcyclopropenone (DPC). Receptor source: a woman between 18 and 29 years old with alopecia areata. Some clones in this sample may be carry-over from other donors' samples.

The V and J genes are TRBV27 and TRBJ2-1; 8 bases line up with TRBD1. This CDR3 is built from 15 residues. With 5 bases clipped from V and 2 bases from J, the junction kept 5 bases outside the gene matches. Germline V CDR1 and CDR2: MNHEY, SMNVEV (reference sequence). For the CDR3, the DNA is TGTGCCAGCAGTCCATCGGGACAGGCCTACAATGAGCAGTTCTTC. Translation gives CASSPSGQAYNEQFF.

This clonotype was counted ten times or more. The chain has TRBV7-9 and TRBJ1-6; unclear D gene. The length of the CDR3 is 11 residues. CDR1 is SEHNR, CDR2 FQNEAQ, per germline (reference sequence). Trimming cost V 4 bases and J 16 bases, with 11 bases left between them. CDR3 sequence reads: CASSSGSSLHF. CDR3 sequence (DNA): TGTGCCAGCAGCTCGGGGTCCTCTCTCCACTTT.

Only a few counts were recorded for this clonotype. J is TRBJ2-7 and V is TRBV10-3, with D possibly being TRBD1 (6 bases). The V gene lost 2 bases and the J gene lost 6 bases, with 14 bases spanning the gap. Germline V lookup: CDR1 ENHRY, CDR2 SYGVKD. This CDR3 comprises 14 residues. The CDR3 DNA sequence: TGTGCCATCAGTGAGATACTACAGGGTGGCGAGCAGTACTTC. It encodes CAISEILQGGEQYF.

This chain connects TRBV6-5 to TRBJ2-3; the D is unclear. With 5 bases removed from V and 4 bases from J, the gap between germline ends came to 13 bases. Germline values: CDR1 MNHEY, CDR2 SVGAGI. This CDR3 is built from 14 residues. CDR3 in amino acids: CASSQLSGSDTQYF. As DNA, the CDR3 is TGTGCCAGCAGTCAGTTGTCGGGCTCAGATACGCAGTATTTT.

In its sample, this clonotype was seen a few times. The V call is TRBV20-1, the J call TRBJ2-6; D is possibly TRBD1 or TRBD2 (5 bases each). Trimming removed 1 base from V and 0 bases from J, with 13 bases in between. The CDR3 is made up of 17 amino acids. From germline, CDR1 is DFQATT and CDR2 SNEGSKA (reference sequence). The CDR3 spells CSARGPGPSSGANVLTF. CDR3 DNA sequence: TGCAGTGCTAGAGGACCGGGACCCAGCTCTGGGGCCAACGTCCTGACTTTC.

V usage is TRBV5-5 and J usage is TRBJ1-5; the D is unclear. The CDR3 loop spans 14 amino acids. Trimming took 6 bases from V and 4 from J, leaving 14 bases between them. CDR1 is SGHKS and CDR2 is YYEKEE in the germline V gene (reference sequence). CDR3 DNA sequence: TGTGCCAGCACCCCGACGTGGGGTAATCAGCCCCAGCATTTT. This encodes CASTPTWGNQPQHF.

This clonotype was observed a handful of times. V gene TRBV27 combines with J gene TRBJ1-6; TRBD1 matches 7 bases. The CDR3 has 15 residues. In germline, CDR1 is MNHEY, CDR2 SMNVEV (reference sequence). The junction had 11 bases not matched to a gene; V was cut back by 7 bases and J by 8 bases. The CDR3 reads CASTSSGGVDSPLHF. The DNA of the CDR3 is TGTGCCAGCACCTCATCAGGGGGAGTGGATTCACCCCTCCACTTT.

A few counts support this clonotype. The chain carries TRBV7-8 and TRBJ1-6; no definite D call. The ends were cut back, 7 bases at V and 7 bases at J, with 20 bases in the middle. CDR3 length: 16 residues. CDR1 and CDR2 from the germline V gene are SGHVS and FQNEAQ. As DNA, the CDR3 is TGTGCCAGCACCCCTCGTGCGGTCGGGGTCAATTCACCCCTCCACTTT. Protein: CASTPRAVGVNSPLHF.